This T cell receptor beta chain was observed in a study of cytomegalovirus exposure and HLA in healthy donors. PCR employed 60 Vbeta and 13 Jbeta primers. Profiling relied on immunoSEQ multiplex PCR, and the TCRdb table lists in-frame clones only, not all of them. The sample shows roughly 130,000 clones, around 72% of them seen only once. The germline V gene encodes CDR1 KGHSH and CDR2 LQKENI. The CDR3 has 13 residues. V was clipped by 5 bases and J by 6 bases, with 14 bases between them. The rearrangement joins TRBV18 to TRBJ2-7; maybe TRBD1 (6 bases). This receptor was obtained from a man aged 18 to 29 in good health and CMV-seropositive. The sequenced material came from PBMCs. CDR3 region: CASSTKQGREQYF. The CDR3 DNA follows: TGTGCCAGCTCAACTAAACAGGGTCGCGAGCAGTACTTC.